Listed below are T cell receptor beta chains from one sample, sequenced in a study of T-cell reconstitution after alpha-beta-depleted transplantation in children. One entry per CDR3 protein results from TCRdb running MiXCR on the PCR reads. This sample yields over 400,000 distinct CDR3 sequences, of which around 46% are seen a single time; 27% belongs to the top ten. The sample here was PBMCs, taken before TCRalphabeta/CD19-depleted stem cell transplant. All receptors come from a girl aged 2-10 years with aplastic anemia, due to receive a stem cell transplant. CDR3s include the opening cysteine and the closing phenylalanine or tryptophan. The order of the fields is CDR3 protein, CDR3 DNA, clone size, J gene, D gene, V gene. The D gene is left open where the match is weak. Clone size is not always given. Where it is, it says once, few, many or a class for expanded clones.

CASSPTRGGNEKLFF | TGTGCCAGCAGCCCCACGAGGGGGGGTAATGAAAAACTGTTTTTT | . | TRBJ1-4 | . | TRBV7-9
CASSLATGNTDTQYF | TGCGCCAGCAGCTTAGCAACAGGCAACACAGATACGCAGTATTTT | . | TRBJ2-3 | . | TRBV5-1
CASSPGLAGGLSSYNEQFF | TGTGCCAGCAGTCCGGGACTAGCGGGAGGACTAAGCTCCTACAATGAGCAGTTCTTC | few | TRBJ2-1 | TRBD2 | TRBV28
CASSPAGQPQHF | TGTGCCAGCAGCCCGGCTGGTCAGCCCCAGCATTTT | . | TRBJ1-5 | . | TRBV6-5
CASSQVGREREQFF | TGCGCCAGCAGCCAAGTAGGGCGGGAAAGGGAGCAGTTCTTC | many | TRBJ2-1 | . | TRBV4-3
CASSQDQDRAGGIQYF | TGCGCCAGCAGCCAAGACCAGGACAGGGCGGGAGGCATTCAGTACTTC | once | TRBJ2-4 | . | TRBV4-1
CASSGDGGRKGYTF | TGTGCCAGCAGTGGAGATGGAGGGAGGAAAGGCTACACCTTC | . | TRBJ1-2 | . | TRBV6-1
CASSRRGNKETQYF | TGCGCCAGCAGCAGGCGGGGGAATAAAGAGACCCAGTACTTC | few | TRBJ2-5 | TRBD2 | TRBV5-1
CAISESVPPEQYF | TGTGCCATCAGTGAGTCGGTTCCGCCCGAGCAGTACTTC | few | TRBJ2-7 | . | TRBV10-3
CSARRLGITDTQYF | TGCAGTGCTAGACGACTAGGCATCACAGATACGCAGTATTTT | . | TRBJ2-3 | . | TRBV20-1
CASSYFGDTQYF | TGTGCCAGCAGTTACTTTGGAGATACGCAGTATTTT | few | TRBJ2-3 | . | TRBV6-5
CASSLSGWGGTEAFF | TGTGCCAGCAGTTTATCGGGCTGGGGCGGCACTGAAGCTTTCTTT | few | TRBJ1-1 | . | TRBV27
CASSQILTSVADTQYF | TGTGCCAGCAGCCAGATACTGACTAGCGTGGCAGATACGCAGTATTTT | many | TRBJ2-3 | TRBD2 | TRBV3-1
CASGGGLNEQFF | TGTGCCAGCGGGGGGGGGCTCAATGAGCAGTTCTTC | few | TRBJ2-1 | . | TRBV28
CASSQNGILGGYTF | TGTGCCAGCAGCCAAAACGGAATACTCGGGGGCTACACCTTC | . | TRBJ1-2 | . | TRBV3-1
CASSSGTAETQYF | TGTGCCAGCAGCTCTGGGACAGCGGAGACCCAGTACTTC | . | TRBJ2-5 | TRBD1 | TRBV7-6
CASSQPGLTGANVLTF | TGTGCCAGCAGTCAACCCGGACTGACGGGGGCCAACGTCCTGACTTTC | few | TRBJ2-6 | . | TRBV28
CASSATRRDRPLSSGANVLTF | TGTGCCAGCAGCGCAACAAGAAGGGACAGGCCTCTCAGCTCTGGGGCCAACGTCCTGACTTTC | . | TRBJ2-6 | TRBD1 | TRBV11-2
CASSELAPGDIQYF | TGCGCCAGCAGTGAGTTGGCTCCCGGCGACATTCAGTACTTC | many | TRBJ2-4 | . | TRBV10-2
CASSWREGWSEQYF | TGTGCCAGCAGCTGGCGGGAGGGATGGAGCGAGCAGTACTTC | once | TRBJ2-7 | TRBD2 | TRBV5-6
CASSWRTRTDAQYF | TGCGCCAGCAGCTGGAGGACACGCACAGATGCGCAGTATTTT | . | TRBJ2-3 | . | TRBV5-1
CASRQTAVQYF | TGTGCCAGCAGGCAGACTGCCGTGCAGTACTTC | many | TRBJ2-7 | . | TRBV6-6
CSAGGLAGGDTQYF | TGCAGTGCTGGAGGACTAGCGGGAGGGGATACGCAGTATTTT | once | TRBJ2-3 | TRBD2 | TRBV20-1
CASSVGQGGEQFF | TGCGCCAGCAGCGTCGGACAGGGCGGTGAGCAGTTCTTC | many | TRBJ2-1 | TRBD1 | TRBV5-1
CSAGGTGLYEQYF | TGCAGTGCTGGGGGCACAGGGCTCTACGAGCAGTACTTC | many | TRBJ2-7 | . | TRBV20-1
CSARLPLGDTQYF | TGCAGTGCTAGACTGCCGCTCGGAGATACCCAGTATTTT | . | TRBJ2-3 | . | TRBV20-1
CASSLAGMRASYEQYF | TGTGCCAGCAGTTTAGCGGGGATGAGAGCTTCCTACGAGCAGTACTTC | . | TRBJ2-7 | . | TRBV27
CSARRHTYQETQYF | TGCAGTGCTAGGCGGCACACGTACCAAGAGACCCAGTACTTC | few | TRBJ2-5 | . | TRBV20-1
CATSDGYEQYF | TGTGCCACCAGTGATGGATACGAGCAGTACTTC | . | TRBJ2-7 | . | TRBV24-1
CASSSRDSRETQYF | TGTGCCAGCAGCTCTCGGGACTCTCGAGAGACCCAGTACTTC | once | TRBJ2-5 | . | TRBV5-5
CASSLVASGTTGELFF | TGCGCCAGCAGCCTGGTCGCTAGCGGAACCACCGGGGAGCTGTTTTTT | many | TRBJ2-2 | TRBD2 | TRBV5-1